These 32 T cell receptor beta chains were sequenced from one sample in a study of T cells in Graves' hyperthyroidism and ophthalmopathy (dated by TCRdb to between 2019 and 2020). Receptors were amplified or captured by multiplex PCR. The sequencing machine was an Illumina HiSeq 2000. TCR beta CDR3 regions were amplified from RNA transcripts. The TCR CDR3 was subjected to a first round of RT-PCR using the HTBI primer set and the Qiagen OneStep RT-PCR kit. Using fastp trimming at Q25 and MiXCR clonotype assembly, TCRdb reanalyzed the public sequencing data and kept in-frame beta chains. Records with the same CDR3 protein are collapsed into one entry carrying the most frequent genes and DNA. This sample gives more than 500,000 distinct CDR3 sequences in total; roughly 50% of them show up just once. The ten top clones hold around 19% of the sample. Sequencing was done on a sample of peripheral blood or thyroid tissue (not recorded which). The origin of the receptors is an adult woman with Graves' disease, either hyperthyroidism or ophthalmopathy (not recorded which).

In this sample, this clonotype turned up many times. CDR3 loop: CASSLLRNGYTF. The CDR3, as DNA: TGTGCCAGCAGCCTCCTGCGGAATGGCTACACCTTC. The rearrangement links TRBV13 to TRBJ1-2; D call uncertain. The CDR3 runs to 12 residues. With 5 bases removed from V and 6 bases from J, the gap between germline ends came to 10 bases. CDR1 and CDR2 from the germline V gene are PRHDT and FYEKMQ (reference sequence).

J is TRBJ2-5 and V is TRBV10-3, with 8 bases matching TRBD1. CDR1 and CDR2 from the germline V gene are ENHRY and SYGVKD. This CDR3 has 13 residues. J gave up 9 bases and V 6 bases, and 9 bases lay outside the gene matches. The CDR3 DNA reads TGTGCCATCAGGGGACAGGTGACTCAGCCCCAGTACTTC. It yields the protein CAIRGQVTQPQYF.

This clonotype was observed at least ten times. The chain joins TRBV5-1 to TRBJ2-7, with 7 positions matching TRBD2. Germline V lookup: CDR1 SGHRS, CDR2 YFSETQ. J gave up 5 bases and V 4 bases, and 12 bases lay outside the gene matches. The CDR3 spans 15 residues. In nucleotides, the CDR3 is TGCGCCAGCAGCGCGGGACTACCCGCCTATGACGAGCAGTACTTC. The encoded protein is CASSAGLPAYDEQYF.

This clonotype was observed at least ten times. The CDR3 region is CASSPLIEQYF. As DNA, the CDR3 is TGTGCCAGCAGTCCTCTGATCGAGCAGTACTTC. This sequence joins TRBV6-2 or TRBV6-3 and TRBJ2-7; D remains unclear. The germline V and J ends were trimmed by 5 bases and 6 bases, with 8 bases remaining between them. The CDR3 spans 11 residues. Per the germline V gene, CDR1 is MNHEY and CDR2 is SVGEGT.

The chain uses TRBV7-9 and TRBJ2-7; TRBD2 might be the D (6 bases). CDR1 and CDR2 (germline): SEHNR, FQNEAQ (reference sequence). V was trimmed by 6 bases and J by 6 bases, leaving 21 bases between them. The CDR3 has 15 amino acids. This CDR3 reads CASSPDSRSLAEQYF. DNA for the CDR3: TGTGCCAGCAGTCCTGACAGTCGATCACTAGCCGAGCAGTACTTC.

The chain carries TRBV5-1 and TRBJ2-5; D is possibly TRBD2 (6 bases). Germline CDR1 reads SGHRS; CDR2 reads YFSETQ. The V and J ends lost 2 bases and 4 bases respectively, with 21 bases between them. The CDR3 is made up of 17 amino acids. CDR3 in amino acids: CASSFRKVADARETQYF. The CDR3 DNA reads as TGCGCCAGCAGCTTTCGTAAAGTAGCGGACGCCCGAGAGACCCAGTACTTC. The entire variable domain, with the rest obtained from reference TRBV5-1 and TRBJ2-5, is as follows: KAGVTQTPRYLIKTRGQQVTLSCSPISGHRSVSWYQQTPGQGLQFLFEYFSETQRNKGNFPGRFSGRQFSNSRSEMNVSTLELGDSALYLCASSFRKVADARETQYFGPGTRLLVL.

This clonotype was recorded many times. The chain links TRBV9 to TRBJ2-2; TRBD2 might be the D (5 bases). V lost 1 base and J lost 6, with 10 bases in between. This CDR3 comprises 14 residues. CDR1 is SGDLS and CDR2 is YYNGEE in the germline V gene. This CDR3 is CASSVWLGAGELFF. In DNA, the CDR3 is TGTGCCAGCAGCGTATGGCTCGGGGCCGGGGAGCTGTTTTTT.

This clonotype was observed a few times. CDR3 sequence (DNA): TGTGCCAGCAGCTTAGTCGCGGCAACTGGCTACACCTTC. Its protein product is CASSLVAATGYTF. The chain carries TRBV7-9 and TRBJ1-2; D uncertain. Looked up from germline, CDR1 is SEHNR and CDR2 is FQNEAQ (reference sequence). The CDR3 totals 13 residues. Trimming cost V 1 base and J 7 bases, with 10 bases left between them.

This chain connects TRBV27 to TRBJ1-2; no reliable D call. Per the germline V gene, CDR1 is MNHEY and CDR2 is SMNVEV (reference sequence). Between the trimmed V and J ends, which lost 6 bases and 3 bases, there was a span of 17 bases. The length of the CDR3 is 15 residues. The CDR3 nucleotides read TGTGCCAGCAGAAGAGGGTCCCTACTTGACTATGGCTACACCTTC. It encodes CASRRGSLLDYGYTF.

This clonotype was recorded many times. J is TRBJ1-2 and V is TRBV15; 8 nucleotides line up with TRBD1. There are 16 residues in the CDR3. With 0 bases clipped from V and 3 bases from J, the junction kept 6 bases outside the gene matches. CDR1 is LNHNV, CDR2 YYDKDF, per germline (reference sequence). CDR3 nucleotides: TGTGCCACCAGCAGAGACACAGGGGGATGGGACTATGGCTACACCTTC. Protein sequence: CATSRDTGGWDYGYTF.

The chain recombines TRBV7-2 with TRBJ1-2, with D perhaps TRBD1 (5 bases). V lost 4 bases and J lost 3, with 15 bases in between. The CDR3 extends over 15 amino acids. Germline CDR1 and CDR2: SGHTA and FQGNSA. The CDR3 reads CASSSGPREDYGYTF. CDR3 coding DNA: TGTGCCAGCAGCTCCGGGCCCAGGGAAGACTATGGCTACACCTTC.

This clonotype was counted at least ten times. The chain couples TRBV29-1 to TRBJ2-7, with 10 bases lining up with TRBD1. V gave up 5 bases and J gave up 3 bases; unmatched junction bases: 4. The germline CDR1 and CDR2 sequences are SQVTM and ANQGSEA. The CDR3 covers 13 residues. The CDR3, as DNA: TGCAGCGTTTCCGGGACAGGGGACTACGAGCAGTACTTC. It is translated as CSVSGTGDYEQYF.

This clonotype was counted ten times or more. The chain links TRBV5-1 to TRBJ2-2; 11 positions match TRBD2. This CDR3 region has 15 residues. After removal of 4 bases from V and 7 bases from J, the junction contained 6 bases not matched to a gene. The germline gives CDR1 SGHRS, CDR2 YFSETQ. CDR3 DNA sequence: TGCGCCAGCAGCCTACTAGCGGGGGCCCGCGGGGAGCTGTTTTTT. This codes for CASSLLAGARGELFF.

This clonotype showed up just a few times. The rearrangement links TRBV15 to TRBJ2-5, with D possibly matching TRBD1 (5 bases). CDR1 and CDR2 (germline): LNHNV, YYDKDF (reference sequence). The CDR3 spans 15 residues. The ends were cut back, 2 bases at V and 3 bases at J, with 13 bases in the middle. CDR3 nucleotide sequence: TGTGCCACCAGCAGAACTGACGCCAGGGAAGAGACCCAGTACTTC. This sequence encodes CATSRTDAREETQYF.

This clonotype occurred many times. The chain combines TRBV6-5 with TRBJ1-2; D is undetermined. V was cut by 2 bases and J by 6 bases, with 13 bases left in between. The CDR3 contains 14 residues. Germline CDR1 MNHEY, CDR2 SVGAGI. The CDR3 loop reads CASSYDNRRHGYTF. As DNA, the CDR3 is TGTGCCAGCAGTTACGACAATAGAAGGCATGGCTACACCTTC.

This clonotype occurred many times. The CDR3 loop reads CAWSTLQELFF. The CDR3 coding sequence is TGTGCCTGGAGTACTCTACAGGAACTGTTTTTT. The chain couples TRBV30 to TRBJ1-4; D perhaps matches TRBD1 (5 bases). V lost 2 bases, J lost 12 bases, and 10 bases lay in between. CDR1 and CDR2 from the germline V gene are GTSNPN and SVGIG (reference sequence). This CDR3 comprises 11 residues. The full variable domain, its missing parts supplied by reference TRBV30 and TRBJ1-4, is SQTIHQWPATLVQPVGSPLSLECTVEGTSNPNLYWYRQAAGRGLQLLFYSVGIGQISSEVPQNLSASRPQDRQFILSSKKLLLSDSGFYLCAWSTLQELFFGSGTQLSVL.

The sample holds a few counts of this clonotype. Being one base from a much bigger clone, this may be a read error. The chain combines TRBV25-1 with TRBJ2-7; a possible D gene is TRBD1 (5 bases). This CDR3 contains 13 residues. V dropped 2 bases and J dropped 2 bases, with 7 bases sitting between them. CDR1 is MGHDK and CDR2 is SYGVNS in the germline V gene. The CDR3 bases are TGTGCCAGCAGTGAACAGGGAACCTACGAGCAGTACTTC. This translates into CASSEQGTYEQYF.

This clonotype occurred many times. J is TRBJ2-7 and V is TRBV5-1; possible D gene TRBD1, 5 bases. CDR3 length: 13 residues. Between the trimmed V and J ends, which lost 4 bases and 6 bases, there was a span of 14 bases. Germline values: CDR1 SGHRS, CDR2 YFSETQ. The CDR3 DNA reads TGCGCCAGCAGCCGGGCAGGGATCCTCGAGCAGTACTTC. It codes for CASSRAGILEQYF.

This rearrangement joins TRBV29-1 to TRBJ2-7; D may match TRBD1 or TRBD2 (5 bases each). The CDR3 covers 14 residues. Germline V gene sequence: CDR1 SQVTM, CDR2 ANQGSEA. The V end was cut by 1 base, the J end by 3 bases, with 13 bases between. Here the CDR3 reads CSVEGGDNFYEQYF. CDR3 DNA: TGCAGCGTTGAAGGAGGGGATAACTTCTACGAGCAGTACTTC.

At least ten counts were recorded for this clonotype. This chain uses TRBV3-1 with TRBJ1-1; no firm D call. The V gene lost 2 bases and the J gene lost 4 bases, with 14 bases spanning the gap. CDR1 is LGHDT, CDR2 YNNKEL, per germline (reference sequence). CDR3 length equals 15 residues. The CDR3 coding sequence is TGTGCCAGCAGCCAAATAATCGGATACTTCACTGAAGCTTTCTTT. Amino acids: CASSQIIGYFTEAFF.

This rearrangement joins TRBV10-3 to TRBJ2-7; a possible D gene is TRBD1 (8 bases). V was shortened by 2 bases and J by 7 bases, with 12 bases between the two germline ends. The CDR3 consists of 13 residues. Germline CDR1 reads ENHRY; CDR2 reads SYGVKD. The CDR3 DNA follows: TGTGCCATCAGTGAGAACAGGGGGGGAGAGCAGTACTTC. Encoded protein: CAISENRGGEQYF.

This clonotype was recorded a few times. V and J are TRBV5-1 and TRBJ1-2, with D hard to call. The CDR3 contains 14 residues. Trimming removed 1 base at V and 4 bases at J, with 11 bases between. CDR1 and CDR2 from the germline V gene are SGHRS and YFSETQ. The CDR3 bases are TGCGCCAGCAGCTTGCAGAACCGTCTCTATGGCTACACCTTC. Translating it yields CASSLQNRLYGYTF.

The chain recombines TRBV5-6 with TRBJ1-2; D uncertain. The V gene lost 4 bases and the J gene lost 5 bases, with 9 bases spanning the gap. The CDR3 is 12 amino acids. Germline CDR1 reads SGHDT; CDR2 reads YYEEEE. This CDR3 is CASSRTEYGYTF. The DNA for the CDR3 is TGTGCCAGCAGCAGGACGGAATATGGCTACACCTTC.

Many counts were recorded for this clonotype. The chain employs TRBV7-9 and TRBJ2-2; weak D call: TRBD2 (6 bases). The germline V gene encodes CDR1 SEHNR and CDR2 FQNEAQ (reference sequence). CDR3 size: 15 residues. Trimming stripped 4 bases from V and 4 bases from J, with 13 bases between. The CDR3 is CASSSAGFVTGELFF. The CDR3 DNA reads TGTGCCAGCAGCTCCGCGGGATTTGTCACCGGGGAGCTGTTTTTT. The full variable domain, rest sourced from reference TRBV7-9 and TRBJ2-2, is DTGVSQNPRHKITKRGQNVTFRCDPISEHNRLYWYRQTLGQGPEFLTYFQNEAQLEKSRLLSDRFSAERPKGSFSTLEIQRTEQGDSAMYLCASSSAGFVTGELFFGEGSRLTVL.

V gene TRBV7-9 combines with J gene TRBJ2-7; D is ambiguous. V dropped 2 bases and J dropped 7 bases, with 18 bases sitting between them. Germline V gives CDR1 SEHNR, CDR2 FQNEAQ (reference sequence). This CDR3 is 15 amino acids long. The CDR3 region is CASSLSLVSYNEQYF. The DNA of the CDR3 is TGTGCCAGCAGCTTAAGTTTGGTCTCCTACAATGAGCAGTACTTC.

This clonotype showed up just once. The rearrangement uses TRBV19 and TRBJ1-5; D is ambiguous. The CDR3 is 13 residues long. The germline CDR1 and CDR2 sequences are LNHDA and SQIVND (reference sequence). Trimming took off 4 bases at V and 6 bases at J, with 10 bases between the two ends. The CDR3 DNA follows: TGTGCCAGTAGTAGATCGTACGCTCAGCCCCAGCATTTT. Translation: CASSRSYAQPQHF.

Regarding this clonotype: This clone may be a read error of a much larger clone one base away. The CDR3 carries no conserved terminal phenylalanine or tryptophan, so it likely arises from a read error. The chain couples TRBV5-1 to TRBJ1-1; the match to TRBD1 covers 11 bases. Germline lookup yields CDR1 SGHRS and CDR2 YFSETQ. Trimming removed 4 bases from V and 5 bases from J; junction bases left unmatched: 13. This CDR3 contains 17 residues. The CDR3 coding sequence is TGCGCCAGCAGCCTAGCGCGGTCGGGACAGGGGGTAACTGAAGCTTTCCTT. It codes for CASSLARSGQGVTEAFL.

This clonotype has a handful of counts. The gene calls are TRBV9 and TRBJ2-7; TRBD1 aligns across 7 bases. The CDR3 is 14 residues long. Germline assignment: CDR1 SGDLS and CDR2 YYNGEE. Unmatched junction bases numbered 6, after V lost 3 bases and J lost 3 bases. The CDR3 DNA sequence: TGTGCCAGCAGCGCGGGACCAGGGGGCTACGAGCAGTACTTC. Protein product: CASSAGPGGYEQYF.

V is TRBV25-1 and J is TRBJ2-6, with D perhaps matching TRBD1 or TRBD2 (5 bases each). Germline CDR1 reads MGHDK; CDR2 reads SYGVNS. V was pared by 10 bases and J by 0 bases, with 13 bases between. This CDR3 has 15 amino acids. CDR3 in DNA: TGTGCCACCTCAGGTGGGGGCTCTGGGGCCAACGTCCTGACTTTC. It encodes CATSGGGSGANVLTF.

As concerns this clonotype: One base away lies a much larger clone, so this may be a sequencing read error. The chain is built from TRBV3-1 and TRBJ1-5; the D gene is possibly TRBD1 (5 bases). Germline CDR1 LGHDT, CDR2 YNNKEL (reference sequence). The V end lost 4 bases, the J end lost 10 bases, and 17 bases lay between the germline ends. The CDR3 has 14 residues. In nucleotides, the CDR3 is TGTGCCAGCAGCCTACGGACAAGTCCATATCCCCAGCATTTT. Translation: CASSLRTSPYPQHF.

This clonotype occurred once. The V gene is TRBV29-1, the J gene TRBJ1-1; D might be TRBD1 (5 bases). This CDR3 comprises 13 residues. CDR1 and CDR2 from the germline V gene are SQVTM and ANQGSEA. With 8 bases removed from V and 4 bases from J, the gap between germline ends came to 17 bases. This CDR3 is CSLVGPSLTEAFF. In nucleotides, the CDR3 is TGCAGCTTGGTGGGACCGTCACTCACTGAAGCTTTCTTT.

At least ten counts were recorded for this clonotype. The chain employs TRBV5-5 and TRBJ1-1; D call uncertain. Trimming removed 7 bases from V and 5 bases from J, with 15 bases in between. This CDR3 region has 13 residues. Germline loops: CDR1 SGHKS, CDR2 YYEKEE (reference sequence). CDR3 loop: CASAKEGTTEAFF. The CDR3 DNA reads TGTGCCAGCGCGAAGGAGGGCACGACTGAAGCTTTCTTT.